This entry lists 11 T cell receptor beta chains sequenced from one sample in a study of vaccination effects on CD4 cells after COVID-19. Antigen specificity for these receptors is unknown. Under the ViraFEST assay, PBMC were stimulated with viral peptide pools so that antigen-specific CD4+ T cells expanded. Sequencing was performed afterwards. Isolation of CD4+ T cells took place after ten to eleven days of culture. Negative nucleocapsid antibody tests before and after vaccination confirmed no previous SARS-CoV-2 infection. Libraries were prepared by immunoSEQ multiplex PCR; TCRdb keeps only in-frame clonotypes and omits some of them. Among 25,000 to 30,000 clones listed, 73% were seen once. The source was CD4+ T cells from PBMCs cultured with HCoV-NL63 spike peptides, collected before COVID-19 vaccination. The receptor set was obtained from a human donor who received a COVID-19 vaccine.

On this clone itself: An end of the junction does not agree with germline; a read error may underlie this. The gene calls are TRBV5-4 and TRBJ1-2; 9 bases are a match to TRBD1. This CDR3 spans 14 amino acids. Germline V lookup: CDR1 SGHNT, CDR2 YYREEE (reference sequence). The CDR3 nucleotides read TGTGCCAGCACCTTGGGACAGGGAGGCTATGGCTACACCTTC. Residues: CASTLGQGGYGYTF.

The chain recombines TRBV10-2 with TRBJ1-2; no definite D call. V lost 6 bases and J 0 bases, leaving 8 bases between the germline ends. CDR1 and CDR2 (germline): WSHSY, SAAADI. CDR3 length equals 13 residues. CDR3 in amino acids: CASSPGTNYGYTF. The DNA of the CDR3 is TGCGCCAGCAGCCCGGGAACTAACTATGGCTACACCTTC.

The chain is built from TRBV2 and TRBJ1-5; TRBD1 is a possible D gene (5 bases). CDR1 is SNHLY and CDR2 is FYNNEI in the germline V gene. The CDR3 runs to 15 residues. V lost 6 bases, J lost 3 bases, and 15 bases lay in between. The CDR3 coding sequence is TGTGCCAGCAGCGCCCGTGGGGGTCTCAATCAGCCCCAGCATTTT. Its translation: CASSARGGLNQPQHF.

CDR3 nucleotide sequence: TGTGCCAGCAGCGCCAGGGGTGGGTATGGCTACACCTTC. It codes for CASSARGGYGYTF. The chain employs TRBV5-4 and TRBJ1-2; D is perhaps TRBD1 (6 bases). This CDR3 has 13 amino acids. Trimming stripped 4 bases from V and 5 bases from J, with 12 bases between. CDR1 and CDR2 (germline): SGHNT, YYREEE (reference sequence).

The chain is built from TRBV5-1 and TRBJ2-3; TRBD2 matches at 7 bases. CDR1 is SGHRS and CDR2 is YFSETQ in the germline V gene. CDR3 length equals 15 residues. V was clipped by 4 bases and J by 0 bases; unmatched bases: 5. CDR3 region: CASSTVAGSTDTQYF. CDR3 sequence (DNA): TGCGCCAGCAGCACCGTAGCGGGTAGCACAGATACGCAGTATTTT.

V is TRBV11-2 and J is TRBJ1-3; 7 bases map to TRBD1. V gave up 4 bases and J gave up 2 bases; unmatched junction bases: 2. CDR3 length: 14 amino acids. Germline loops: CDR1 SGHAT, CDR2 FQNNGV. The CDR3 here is CASSSQGTGNTIYF. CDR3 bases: TGTGCCAGCAGCTCACAGGGGACTGGAAACACCATATATTTT.

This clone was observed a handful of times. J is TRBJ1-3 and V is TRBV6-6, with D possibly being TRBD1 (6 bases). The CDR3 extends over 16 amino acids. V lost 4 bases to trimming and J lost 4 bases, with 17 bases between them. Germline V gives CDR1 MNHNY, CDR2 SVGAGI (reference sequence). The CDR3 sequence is CASSSPPGQRGNTIYF. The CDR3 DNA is TGTGCCAGCAGTTCTCCCCCGGGACAAAGGGGAAACACCATATATTTT.

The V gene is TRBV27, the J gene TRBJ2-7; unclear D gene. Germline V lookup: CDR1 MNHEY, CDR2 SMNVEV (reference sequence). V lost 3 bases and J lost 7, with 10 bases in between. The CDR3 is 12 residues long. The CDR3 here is CASSFGVGEQYF. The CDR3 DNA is TGTGCCAGCAGTTTTGGGGTCGGAGAGCAGTACTTC.

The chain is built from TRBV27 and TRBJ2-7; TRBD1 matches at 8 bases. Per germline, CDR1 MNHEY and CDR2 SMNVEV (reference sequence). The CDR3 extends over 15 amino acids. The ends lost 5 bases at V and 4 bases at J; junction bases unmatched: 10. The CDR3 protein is CASSGVSGQVYEQYF. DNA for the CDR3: TGTGCCAGCAGTGGCGTTTCGGGACAGGTGTACGAGCAGTACTTC.

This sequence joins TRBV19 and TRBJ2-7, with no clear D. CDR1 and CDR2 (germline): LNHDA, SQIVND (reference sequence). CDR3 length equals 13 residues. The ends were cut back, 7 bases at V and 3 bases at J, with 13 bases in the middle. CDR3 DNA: TGTGCCAGTATTAGTCCACAAAACTACGAGCAGTACTTC. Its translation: CASISPQNYEQYF.

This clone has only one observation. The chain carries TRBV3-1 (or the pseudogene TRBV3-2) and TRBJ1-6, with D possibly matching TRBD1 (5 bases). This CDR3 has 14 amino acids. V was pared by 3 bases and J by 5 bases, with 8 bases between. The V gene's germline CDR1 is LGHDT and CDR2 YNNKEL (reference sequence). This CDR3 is CASSQGQNNSPLHF. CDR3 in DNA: TGTGCCAGCAGCCAGGGGCAGAATAATTCACCCCTCCACTTT.